These T cell receptor beta chains were read from a single sample in a study of Graves' ophthalmopathy and Graves' hyperthyroidism. Each CDR3 protein is one row after TCRdb ran MiXCR on the multiplex PCR reads. The data show hundreds of thousands of distinct CDR3 sequences, about 20% seen once. The specimen was peripheral blood. Receptors originate from a woman between 18 and 30 years old with stable Graves' hyperthyroidism. Some clones in this sample may be carry-over from other donors' samples. Both conserved end residues are part of each CDR3. Each record gives: V gene, J gene, D gene, CDR3 protein. The D gene is left open where the match is weak.

TRBV12-3/TRBV12-4	TRBJ2-2	.	CASSGLDGELFF
TRBV20-1	TRBJ1-2	.	CSAREISGYTF
TRBV19	TRBJ1-1	.	CASSIVDRITTEAFF
TRBV6-5	TRBJ2-7	.	CTSSYGGTSYEQYF
TRBV7-2	TRBJ2-2	.	CASSLDRVGGELFF
TRBV12-3/TRBV12-4	TRBJ1-5	.	CASSLMKWVAFFGDSNQPQHF
TRBV4-2	TRBJ1-1	.	CASSPYGSEAFF
TRBV29-1	TRBJ2-5	TRBD2	CSVDAGGPYMRETQYF
TRBV25-1	TRBJ1-5	.	CASSEYSFNQPQHF
TRBV11-2	TRBJ2-7	.	CASSLGSQPSSYEQYF
TRBV5-1	TRBJ1-1	.	CASSTDSFPWWAFF
TRBV6-1	TRBJ2-7	TRBD2	CASSRETPGLAGYEQYF
TRBV6-1	TRBJ1-2	.	CASTLGGTYGYTF
TRBV20-1	TRBJ1-2	.	CSAPPIGYTF
TRBV11-2	TRBJ1-5	TRBD1	CASSPTSTGSDQPQHF
TRBV11-2	TRBJ2-5	.	CASSFLWEPQETQYF
TRBV9	TRBJ2-2	.	CASSVVAAVGELFF
TRBV30	TRBJ1-2	.	CAWSVDENYGYTF
TRBV6-1	TRBJ1-1	.	CASSELGGGNTEAFF
TRBV6-2/TRBV6-3	TRBJ2-7	TRBD2	CASSSQGAGESYEQYF
TRBV19	TRBJ1-1	.	CASSVTGGRTEAFF
TRBV27	TRBJ1-5	.	CASSQLGGGGQPQHF
TRBV28	TRBJ2-2	.	CASSLPGLNTGELFF
TRBV6-2/TRBV6-3	TRBJ2-7	TRBD1	CASSYSSQGATYEQYF
TRBV30	TRBJ1-2	.	CAWKTWGALYGYTF
TRBV29-1	TRBJ2-7	TRBD1	CSVEGQGLYEQYF
TRBV5-1	TRBJ2-5	TRBD1	CASSETGTGVGTQYF
TRBV19	TRBJ1-1	.	CASTTLRAEAFF
TRBV24-1	TRBJ2-7	TRBD1	CATSDPGTGGSEQYF
TRBV20-1	TRBJ2-2	.	CSARKPPGHEAGELFF
TRBV2	TRBJ1-5	.	CASSGTGQDQPQHF
TRBV19	TRBJ1-1	.	CASTWEEGMNTEAFF
TRBV19	TRBJ2-6	TRBD2	CASSNLAGAISGANVLTF
TRBV12-3/TRBV12-4	TRBJ1-3	.	CASSLEGTGNTIYF
TRBV19	TRBJ2-5	.	CASSSREGETQYF
TRBV7-8	TRBJ1-3	.	CASRPDPAGNTIYF
TRBV2	TRBJ2-2	TRBD1	CASRGTGTGELFF
TRBV6-2/TRBV6-3	TRBJ2-5	TRBD2	CASSYSSSGSTQETQYF
TRBV5-1	TRBJ1-1	.	CASSLAGSRSLGRAFF
TRBV28	TRBJ2-7	.	CASSRYDRLPYEQYF
TRBV12-3/TRBV12-4	TRBJ2-7	.	CASSDPVQGTSYEQYF
TRBV10-2	TRBJ1-2	.	CASSDSTSGGGYTF